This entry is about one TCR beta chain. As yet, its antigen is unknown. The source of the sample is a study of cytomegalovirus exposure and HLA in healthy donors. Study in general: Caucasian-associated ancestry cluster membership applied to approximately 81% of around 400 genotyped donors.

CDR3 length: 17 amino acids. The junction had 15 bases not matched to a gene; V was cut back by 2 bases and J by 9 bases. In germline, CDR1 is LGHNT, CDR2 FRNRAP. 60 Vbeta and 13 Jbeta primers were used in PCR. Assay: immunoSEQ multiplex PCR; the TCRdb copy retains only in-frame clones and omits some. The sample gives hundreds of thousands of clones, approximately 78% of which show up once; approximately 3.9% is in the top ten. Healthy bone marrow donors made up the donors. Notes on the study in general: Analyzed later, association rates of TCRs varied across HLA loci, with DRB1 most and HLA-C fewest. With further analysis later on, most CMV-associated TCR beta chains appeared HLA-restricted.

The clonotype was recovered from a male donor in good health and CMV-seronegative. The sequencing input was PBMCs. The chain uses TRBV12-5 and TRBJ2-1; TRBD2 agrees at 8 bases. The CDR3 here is CASGLTSGTRSSSEQFF. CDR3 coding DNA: TGTGCTAGTGGTTTGACGTCCGGGACTAGATCGTCTAGTGAGCAGTTCTTC.